A single T cell receptor (beta chain) is shown here with its context. What it binds is not known. The data were obtained in a study of cytomegalovirus exposure and HLA in healthy donors. Study-wide background: Among about 190 million T cells, an earlier analysis found 90 million to 130 million unique TCR beta sequences. Study outcomes and limitations: On later analysis, the bulk of CMV-associated TCR beta chains appeared to be HLA-restricted. Analysis performed later found over 15,000 TCR beta sequences associated with HLA alleles at 0.05 false discovery rate. TCR beta chain V- and J-gene trimming was linked, in a later analysis, to a missense variant in DCLRE1C.

Primers: 60 Vbeta forward and 13 Jbeta reverse. Assay used: immunoSEQ multiplex PCR; TCRdb lists only in-frame clones, some missing. The sample lists some 150,000 clones, about 70% occurring once. The clonotype comes from a man aged 55 to 70 in good health and CMV-seronegative. The source material was PBMCs.

CDR3 coding DNA: TGTGCCAGCAGTTTTAACAGCAACTCCTACGAGCAGTACTTC. This encodes CASSFNSNSYEQYF. The chain links TRBV6-6 to TRBJ2-7, with unresolved D. V was pared by 4 bases and J by 0 bases, with 10 bases between. This CDR3 has 14 amino acids. Germline-derived CDR1 and CDR2 are MNHNY and SVGAGI (reference sequence).